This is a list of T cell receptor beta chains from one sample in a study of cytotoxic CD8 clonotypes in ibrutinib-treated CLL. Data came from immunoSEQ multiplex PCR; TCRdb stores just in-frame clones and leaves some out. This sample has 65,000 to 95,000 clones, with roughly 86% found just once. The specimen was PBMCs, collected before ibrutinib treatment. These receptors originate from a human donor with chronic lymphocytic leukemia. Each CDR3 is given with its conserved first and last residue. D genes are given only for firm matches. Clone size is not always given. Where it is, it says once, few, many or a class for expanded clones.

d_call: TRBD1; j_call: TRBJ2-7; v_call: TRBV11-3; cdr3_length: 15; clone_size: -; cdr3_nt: TGTGCCAGCAGCTCCCGGGGGGACAGGGGCGGGGAGCAGTACTTC; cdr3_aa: CASSSRGDRGGEQYF
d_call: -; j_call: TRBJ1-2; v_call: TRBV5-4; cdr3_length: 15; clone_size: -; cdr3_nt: TGTGCCAGCAGCTTTTGGGGCGTAGCTAACTATGGCTACACCTTC; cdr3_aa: CASSFWGVANYGYTF
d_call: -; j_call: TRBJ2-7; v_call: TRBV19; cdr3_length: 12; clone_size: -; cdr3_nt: TGTGCCAGTAGTATGGACTCCTACGAGCAGTACTTC; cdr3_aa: CASSMDSYEQYF
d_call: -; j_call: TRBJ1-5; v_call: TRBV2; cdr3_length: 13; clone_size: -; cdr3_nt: TGTGCCAGCAGTGGGACAGGCAATCAGCCCCAGCATTTT; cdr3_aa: CASSGTGNQPQHF
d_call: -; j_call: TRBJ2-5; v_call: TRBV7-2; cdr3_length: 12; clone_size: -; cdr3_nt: TGTGCCAGCAGCTTAGTAGGTTGGACCCAGTACTTC; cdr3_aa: CASSLVGWTQYF
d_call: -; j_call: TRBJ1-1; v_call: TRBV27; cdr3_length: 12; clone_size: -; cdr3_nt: TGTGCCAGCAGTTTTCCCGGGGCCGAAGCTTTCTTT; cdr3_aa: CASSFPGAEAFF
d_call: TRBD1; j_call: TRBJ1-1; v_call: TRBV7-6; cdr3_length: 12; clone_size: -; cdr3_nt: TGTGCCAGCAGCTACCGGGACAGTGAAGCTTTCTTT; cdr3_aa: CASSYRDSEAFF
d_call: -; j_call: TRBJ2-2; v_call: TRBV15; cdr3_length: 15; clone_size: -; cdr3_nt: TGTGCCACCAGCAGAGACAGACTACCCACCGGGGAGCTGTTTTTT; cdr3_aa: CATSRDRLPTGELFF
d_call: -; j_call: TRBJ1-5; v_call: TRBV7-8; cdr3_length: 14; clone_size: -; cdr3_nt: TGTGCCAGCAGCTTTAATAGGGGTAATCAGCCCCAGCATTTT; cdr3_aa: CASSFNRGNQPQHF
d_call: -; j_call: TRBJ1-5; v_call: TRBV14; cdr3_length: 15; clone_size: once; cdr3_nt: TGTGCCAGCAGCCAAATCCCCTATGACAATCAGCCCCAGCATTTT; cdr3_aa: CASSQIPYDNQPQHF
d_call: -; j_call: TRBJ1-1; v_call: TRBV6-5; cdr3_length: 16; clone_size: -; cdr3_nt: TGTGCCAGCAGTTACTCGGCCGGGGGCATGAACACTGAAGCTTTCTTT; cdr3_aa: CASSYSAGGMNTEAFF
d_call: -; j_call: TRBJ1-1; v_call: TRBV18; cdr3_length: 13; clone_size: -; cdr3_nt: TGTGCCAGCTCACTAACGGGCGGCGGTGAAGCTTTCTTT; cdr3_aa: CASSLTGGGEAFF
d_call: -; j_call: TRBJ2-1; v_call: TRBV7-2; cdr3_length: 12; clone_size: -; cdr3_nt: TGTGCCAGCAGCTCCCCGGGCAATGAGCAGTTCTTC; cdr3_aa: CASSSPGNEQFF